The rows below give T cell receptor beta chains drawn from one sample of a study of Ad26.COV2.S vaccination and SARS-CoV-2 variants. Clones were sequenced by immunoSEQ multiplex PCR, and TCRdb holds only the in-frame ones, with some missing. The profile covers hundreds of thousands of clones, with around 86% appearing a single time and more than 3% taken by the ten largest. This sample comprised peripheral blood, obtained in a trial of Ad26.COV2.S vaccine versus placebo. The origin of the receptors is a person between 18 and 65 years old who received the Ad26.COV2.S COVID-19 vaccine or a placebo. CDR3s include the opening cysteine and the closing phenylalanine or tryptophan. D genes are given only for firm matches. Rows give clone size only sometimes, using once, few, many, or a class for an expanded clone.

clone_size j_call d_call v_call cdr3_aa cdr3_nt
NA TRBJ2-2 NA TRBV15 CATSRGAGNTGELFF TGTGCCACCAGCAGAGGGGCGGGGAACACCGGGGAGCTGTTTTTT
NA TRBJ2-1 NA TRBV11-3 CASSLDYYNEQFF TGTGCCAGCAGCTTGGACTATTACAATGAGCAGTTCTTC
NA TRBJ2-2 NA TRBV7-2 CASSLYPRGMTGELFF TGTGCCAGCAGCTTATACCCGAGAGGAATGACCGGGGAGCTGTTTTTT
NA TRBJ1-2 TRBD1 TRBV7-9 CASSPPGQGGYTF TGTGCCAGCAGCCCCCCGGGACAGGGGGGCTACACCTTC
once TRBJ2-7 TRBD1 TRBV11-2 CASSLGGTGGENEQYF TGTGCCAGCAGCTTAGGAGGGACAGGGGGGGAGAACGAGCAGTACTTC
NA TRBJ1-2 NA TRBV9 CASSVVGWEGYTF TGTGCCAGCAGCGTAGTAGGTTGGGAAGGCTACACCTTC
NA TRBJ1-5 NA TRBV4-3 CASSQYFDSSNQPQHF TGCGCCAGCAGCCAGTACTTCGACTCTAGCAATCAGCCCCAGCATTTT
NA TRBJ1-5 TRBD1 TRBV6-5 CASSYRGGHQPQHF TGTGCCAGCAGTTACAGAGGGGGCCATCAGCCCCAGCATTTT
NA TRBJ1-2 NA TRBV30 CAWFSRGAGYGYTF TGTGCCTGGTTCTCTAGGGGCGCGGGCTATGGCTACACCTTC
NA TRBJ2-3 NA TRBV5-6 CASSARGRPLPDTQYF TGTGCCAGCAGCGCCCGCGGCCGTCCCCTCCCAGATACGCAGTATTTT
NA TRBJ2-7 NA TRBV4-3 CASSQDYSDSYEQYF TGCGCCAGCAGCCAAGATTACAGCGACTCCTACGAGCAGTACTTC
NA TRBJ2-2 NA TRBV5-4 CASASPIPGTGELFF TGTGCCAGCGCTAGCCCCATTCCGGGGACCGGGGAGCTGTTTTTT
NA TRBJ1-4 NA TRBV15 CATSRDPGEDEKLFF TGTGCCACCAGCAGAGATCCAGGGGAGGATGAAAAACTGTTTTTT
NA TRBJ1-6 TRBD1 TRBV30 CAWIAGTDNSPLHF TGTGCCTGGATCGCCGGGACAGATAATTCACCCCTCCACTTT
once TRBJ2-6 NA TRBV6-5 CASIRSGANVLTF TGTGCCAGCATCAGGTCTGGGGCCAACGTCCTGACTTTC
NA TRBJ1-1 NA TRBV3-1/TRBV3-2 CASSQGMAGAGTEAFF TGTGCCAGCAGCCAAGGTATGGCCGGGGCGGGTACTGAAGCTTTCTTT
NA TRBJ2-7 NA TRBV4-3 CASSLNQGVYEQYF TGCGCCAGCAGCCTGAACCAGGGAGTCTACGAGCAGTACTTC
NA TRBJ1-2 NA TRBV6-2/TRBV6-3 CASSYSKGYTF TGTGCCAGCAGTTATTCGAAGGGCTACACCTTC
NA TRBJ2-3 NA TRBV10-3 CAISESQGRDTQYF TGTGCCATCAGTGAGTCCCAGGGGAGAGATACGCAGTATTTT
NA TRBJ2-7 NA TRBV11-2 CASSLVTTYEQYF TGTGCCAGCAGCTTAGTGACGACCTACGAGCAGTACTTC
NA TRBJ2-7 NA TRBV7-2 CASSLVGGQSLSYEQYF TGTGCCAGCAGCTTAGTGGGGGGGCAGTCACTTTCCTACGAGCAGTACTTC
NA TRBJ2-1 TRBD2 TRBV27 CASSFSGGAEHHDEQFF TGTGCCAGCAGTTTTAGCGGGGGGGCCGAACATCACGATGAGCAGTTCTTC
NA TRBJ1-4 NA TRBV7-6 CASSINNEKLFF TGTGCCAGCAGCATCAATAATGAAAAACTGTTTTTT
NA TRBJ1-1 NA TRBV6-5 CASSLGPRTNTEAFF TGTGCCAGCAGTTTGGGACCTCGCACGAACACTGAAGCTTTCTTT
NA TRBJ1-2 TRBD1 TRBV24-1 CATSEGQGAGYTF TGTGCCACCAGTGAGGGACAGGGGGCTGGCTACACCTTC
NA TRBJ2-1 NA TRBV14 CASSQERWQGGYNEQFF TGTGCCAGCAGCCAAGAAAGGTGGCAGGGGGGCTACAATGAGCAGTTCTTC
NA TRBJ2-3 NA TRBV4-1 CASSQEPLPSTDTQYF TGCGCCAGCAGCCAAGAACCACTCCCTAGCACAGATACGCAGTATTTT
once TRBJ2-2 TRBD2 TRBV5-1 CASRTRLAENGELFF TGCGCCAGCAGGACAAGACTAGCGGAGAACGGGGAGCTGTTTTTT
NA TRBJ2-2 NA TRBV15 CATSPGVREAGELFF TGTGCCACCAGCCCCGGGGTCAGGGAGGCCGGGGAGCTGTTTTTT
NA TRBJ1-2 TRBD1 TRBV11-2 CASTYTETGRNYGYTF TGTGCCAGCACCTACACGGAGACAGGGAGAAACTATGGCTACACCTTC
NA TRBJ2-1 NA TRBV10-3 CAISVIGGYNEQFF TGTGCCATCAGTGTCATAGGGGGATACAATGAGCAGTTCTTC
NA TRBJ2-2 TRBD2 TRBV18 CASSPALADTGELFF TGTGCCAGCTCACCAGCACTAGCGGACACCGGGGAGCTGTTTTTT
NA TRBJ2-3 NA TRBV21-1 CASSKAQRSTVTDTQYF TGTGCCAGCAGCAAAGCGCAGAGGTCGACAGTCACAGATACGCAGTATTTT
NA TRBJ2-5 TRBD2 TRBV5-8 CASAGLAGQETQYF TGTGCCAGCGCCGGACTAGCGGGACAAGAGACCCAGTACTTC
NA TRBJ1-1 NA TRBV15 CATSRTPGNTEAFF TGTGCCACCAGCAGGACCCCAGGGAACACTGAAGCTTTCTTT
NA TRBJ1-1 NA TRBV13 CASSVTIGQHEAFF TGTGCCAGCAGCGTAACAATAGGACAGCATGAAGCTTTCTTT
NA TRBJ1-1 TRBD1 TRBV29-1 CSVLPRDRAMNTEAFF TGCAGCGTCCTTCCCCGGGACAGAGCCATGAACACTGAAGCTTTCTTT
NA TRBJ2-3 TRBD1 TRBV2 CASGGQVADTQYF TGTGCCAGCGGGGGACAGGTTGCGGATACGCAGTATTTT
once TRBJ1-1 NA TRBV5-4 CASSLEIEGEAFF TGTGCCAGCAGCTTGGAGATAGAGGGTGAAGCTTTCTTT
NA TRBJ2-5 NA TRBV10-2 CASSESSGVPGQETQYF TGCGCCAGCAGTGAGTCGTCCGGGGTCCCTGGGCAAGAGACCCAGTACTTC
NA TRBJ1-6 NA TRBV30 CACRDWVGGSPLHF TGTGCCTGTCGCGACTGGGTCGGAGGTTCACCCCTCCACTTT
NA TRBJ2-7 TRBD1 TRBV27 CASSNRGPPYEQYF TGTGCCAGCAGCAACAGGGGTCCCCCCTACGAGCAGTACTTC
NA TRBJ1-5 NA TRBV19 CASSIWGSGQPQHF TGTGCCAGTAGTATTTGGGGATCGGGCCAGCCCCAGCATTTT
NA TRBJ2-3 NA TRBV7-2 CASSLESGDTQYF TGTGCCAGCAGCTTAGAGAGTGGAGATACGCAGTATTTT